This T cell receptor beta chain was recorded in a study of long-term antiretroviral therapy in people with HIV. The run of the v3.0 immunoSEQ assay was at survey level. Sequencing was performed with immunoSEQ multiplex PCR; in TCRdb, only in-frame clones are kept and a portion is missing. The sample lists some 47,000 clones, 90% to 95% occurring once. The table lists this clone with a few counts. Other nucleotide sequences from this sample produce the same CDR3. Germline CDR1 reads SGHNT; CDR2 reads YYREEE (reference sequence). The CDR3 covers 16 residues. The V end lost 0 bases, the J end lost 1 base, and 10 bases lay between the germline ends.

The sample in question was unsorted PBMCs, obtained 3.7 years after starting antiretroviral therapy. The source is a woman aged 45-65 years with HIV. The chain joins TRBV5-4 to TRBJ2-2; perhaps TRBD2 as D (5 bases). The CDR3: CASSLAGGLNTGELFF. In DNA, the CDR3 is TGTGCCAGCAGCTTGGCCGGCGGGTTGAACACCGGGGAGCTGTTTTTT.